This T cell receptor beta chain stems from a study of blood T cell repertoires in COVID-19 (dated by TCRdb to the early 2020s). Study-wide context: The collaborator samples originated in the United States, Italy and Spain and spanned the acute and convalescent phases of COVID-19. The prospective study material was composed of cDNA or gDNA derived from T cells, B-cell-depleted T cells, or PBMCs. Subjects who had been exposed to COVID-19, were actively infected with it, or had recovered from it provided the deeply sampled blood TCRbeta repertoires that made up the dataset. The repertoires were released in a freely available public database meant as a resource for research on the immune response to SARS-CoV-2. Samples were obtained from the ongoing ImmuneRACE study (first 160 participants) and from about 1,300 subjects provided by 6 global collaborators. A de-identified subject ID, COVID-19 status, age in years and sex were almost always included in the sample metadata. Where available, HLA class I and class II types were taken from metadata supplied by the sample provider and were not determined by assay-based typing.

Study-wide findings and limitations: Clinical and demographic metadata were provided uncurated, with the amount varying by source and participant.

Whole blood was collected in K2EDTA tubes by collaborating institutions according to the institutions' own protocols. For TCRbeta analysis, collaborators shipped samples as frozen whole blood, isolated PBMCs, or DNA extracted from either of those sample types. The CDR3 measures 13 amino acids from cysteine to phenylalanine. The CDR3 DNA has 39 bases and is translated from base 1. Looking up the germline V gene yields CDR1 SGHAT and CDR2 FQNNGV. TCRbeta CDR3 regions were amplified from genomic DNA by means of the immunoSEQ Assay, a bias-controlled multiplex PCR. Regarding the original processing steps: The number of nucleated cells in each sample was estimated by amplification of reference gene primers within the assay. To quantify the absolute abundance of each unique TCRbeta CDR3 rearrangement, sequence reads were collapsed and filtered. For each sample, productive Simpson clonality was calculated as the square root of Simpson's diversity index across productive rearrangements. Entries here come from immuneACCESS through TCRdb and include only in-frame sequences with V and J called. Some clones fail to appear in such tables; in the studies checked, an unresolved V gene covers under half of the shortfall, and the cause of the remainder is unknown. V and J calls and clone size follow that table, whereas D and trimming were derived from the DNA. This sample gives 130,000 or so clones in total; 86% of them show up just once. 8.2% of the sample rests with the top ten.

A remark on this clone: No cognate antigen has been identified for it. One end of the junction fails to match germline, which may point to a read error.

The specimen sequenced was peripheral blood. The clonotype comes from a woman aged 55-70 years with acute or convalescent COVID-19. The chain was built from TRBV11-2 and TRBJ1-1, with a tentative D gene TRBD1 over 6 matching bases. The CDR3: CASSLLSGGLGLF. The bases are TGTGCCAGCAGCCTCCTGTCTGGGGGCCTCGGCCTCTTT.